The 29 T cell receptor beta chains below come from one sample, sequenced in a study of early T cells in non-severe SARS-CoV-2 infection. TCRdb processed the 5' RACE reads anew with MiXCR; each CDR3 protein has one entry. In the table there are tens of thousands of distinct CDR3 sequences, approximately 12% of which are singletons. The sample consisted of whole blood. The receptors originated from an adult who was a healthcare worker with PCR-confirmed SARS-CoV-2 infection or an uninfected control (not recorded which).

This clonotype was observed many times. The chain combines TRBV29-1 with TRBJ2-1; 8 bases are a match to TRBD2. The CDR3 spans 14 residues. Germline CDR1 is SQVTM and CDR2 is ANQGSEA. The V segment lost 3 bases and the J segment 6 bases; nucleotides outside the gene matches: 7. The CDR3 here is CSVDGGALLNEQFF. The DNA of the CDR3 is TGCAGCGTTGACGGGGGGGCATTGCTCAATGAGCAGTTCTTC.

This clonotype was counted many times. The gene calls are TRBV29-1 and TRBJ2-1; TRBD1 is a possible D gene (6 bases). The CDR3 extends over 15 amino acids. Germline assignment: CDR1 SQVTM and CDR2 ANQGSEA. V was cut by 3 bases and J by 0 bases, with 12 bases left in between. The CDR3 region is CSVERQGSSYNEQFF. In nucleotides, the CDR3 is TGCAGCGTTGAGAGGCAGGGGAGCTCCTACAATGAGCAGTTCTTC.

This clonotype was observed many times. CDR3 nucleotides: TGCGCCAGCAGCGAGGGACCAGTCATGAGCAATGAGCAGTTCTTC. Translated: CASSEGPVMSNEQFF. The V gene is TRBV5-1, the J gene TRBJ2-1, with D perhaps TRBD1 or TRBD2 (5 bases each). Between the trimmed V and J ends, which lost 4 bases and 6 bases, there was a span of 17 bases. Germline CDR1 is SGHRS and CDR2 is YFSETQ. This CDR3 spans 15 amino acids.

At least ten counts were recorded for this clonotype. This chain joins TRBV20-1 and TRBJ2-7, with D perhaps TRBD1 (5 bases). Per germline, CDR1 DFQATT and CDR2 SNEGSKA (reference sequence). V dropped 5 bases and J dropped 2 bases, with 10 bases sitting between them. CDR3 length equals 12 residues. Here the CDR3 reads CSASQGTYEQYF. The DNA for the CDR3 is TGCAGTGCTTCCCAGGGTACCTACGAGCAGTACTTC.

This clonotype was picked up a small number of times. This rearrangement joins TRBV15 to TRBJ2-2; unclear D gene. This CDR3 is 15 amino acids long. V gave up 0 bases and J gave up 7 bases, with 12 bases separating them. Germline CDR1 and CDR2: LNHNV and YYDKDF (reference sequence). CDR3 DNA: TGTGCCACCAGCAGAGATGGTAGTCGCCTCGGGGAGCTGTTTTTT. Amino acids: CATSRDGSRLGELFF.

V usage is TRBV7-6 and J usage is TRBJ2-2, with 8 bases identical to TRBD2. Germline lookup yields CDR1 SGHVS and CDR2 FNYEAQ. The CDR3 length is 15 residues. With V trimmed by 5 bases and J by 6 bases, 8 bases remained unmatched. Written as DNA, the CDR3 is TGTGCCAGCAGCCCGGGACTAGTGGACTCCGGGGAGCTGTTTTTT. Its translation is CASSPGLVDSGELFF. The variable domain in full, with the rest retrieved from reference TRBV7-6 and TRBJ2-2, is GAGVSQSPRYKVTKRGQDVALRCDPISGHVSLYWYRQALGQGPEFLTYFNYEAQQDKSGLPNDRFSAERPEGSISTLTIQRTEQRDSAMYRCASSPGLVDSGELFFGEGSRLTVL.

This clonotype has at least ten counts. The gene calls are TRBV5-1 and TRBJ1-1, with unresolved D. Germline V gene data show CDR1 as SGHRS and CDR2 as YFSETQ. V lost 4 bases and J lost 2, with 12 bases in between. CDR3 length: 14 residues. Here the CDR3 DNA reads TGCGCCAGCAGCCTTTACGGAGGAAACACTGAAGCTTTCTTT. Translation gives CASSLYGGNTEAFF.

The J gene is TRBJ2-1, the V gene TRBV28; 12 nucleotides match TRBD2. CDR1 and CDR2 (germline): MDHEN, SYDVKM. CDR3 length: 15 residues. The V gene end was trimmed by 6 bases and the J gene end by 9 bases; junction bases not matched to a gene: 9. In DNA, the CDR3 is TGTGCCAGCAGCCTAAGACTAGCGGGAGCGGGTGAGCAGTTCTTC. It encodes CASSLRLAGAGEQFF. Using reference TRBV28 and TRBJ2-1 for the parts outside the CDR3, the full variable domain is DVKVTQSSRYLVKRTGEKVFLECVQDMDHENMFWYRQDPGLGLRLIYFSYDVKMKEKGDIPEGYSVSREKKERFSLILESASTNQTSMYLCASSLRLAGAGEQFFGPGTRLTVL.

This clonotype has at least ten counts. The chain recombines TRBV7-6 with TRBJ2-7; D possibly corresponds to TRBD2 (5 bases). The CDR3 is 15 residues long. The germline CDR1 and CDR2 sequences are SGHVS and FNYEAQ. V was clipped by 6 bases and J by 2 bases, with 17 bases between them. The CDR3 sequence is CASSVSEGGPYEQYF. The DNA for the CDR3 is TGTGCCAGCAGTGTCTCCGAGGGTGGTCCCTACGAGCAGTACTTC. The entire variable domain, with the rest obtained from reference TRBV7-6 and TRBJ2-7, is as follows: GAGVSQSPRYKVTKRGQDVALRCDPISGHVSLYWYRQALGQGPEFLTYFNYEAQQDKSGLPNDRFSAERPEGSISTLTIQRTEQRDSAMYRCASSVSEGGPYEQYFGPGTRLTVT.

The chain is built from TRBV7-2 and TRBJ2-1; no clear D. The CDR3 has 12 amino acids. V was pared by 5 bases and J by 6 bases, with 8 bases between. Germline CDR1 reads SGHTA; CDR2 reads FQGNSA. The CDR3 DNA follows: TGTGCCAGCAGCCGTCAGCGCAATGAGCAGTTCTTC. It is translated as CASSRQRNEQFF.

The chain uses TRBV19 and TRBJ2-2; D is ambiguous. With 6 bases removed from V and 5 bases from J, the gap between germline ends came to 7 bases. Germline values: CDR1 LNHDA, CDR2 SQIVND (reference sequence). CDR3 length: 12 amino acids. This CDR3 reads CASSGRTGELFF. The CDR3 bases are TGTGCCAGTAGCGGACGGACCGGGGAGCTGTTTTTT.

This clonotype was counted many times. This sequence joins TRBV28 and TRBJ2-7; TRBD1 matches at 9 bases. The CDR3 runs 16 residues. J lost 2 bases, V lost 4 bases, and 9 bases had no gene match. Per the germline V gene, CDR1 is MDHEN and CDR2 is SYDVKM. CDR3 sequence (DNA): TGTGCCAGCAGTTCCCCCCGGGACAGGGCAACCTACGAGCAGTACTTC. Encoded protein: CASSSPRDRATYEQYF.

This clonotype was counted at least ten times. This chain uses TRBV2 with TRBJ1-1; TRBD1 is a possible D gene (6 bases). The germline V and J ends were trimmed by 6 bases and 4 bases, with 9 bases remaining between them. The CDR3 length is 12 residues. Germline V CDR1 and CDR2: SNHLY, FYNNEI. CDR3 region: CASRSTGTEAFF. The CDR3 coding sequence is TGTGCCAGCAGATCGACAGGCACTGAAGCTTTCTTT. The full variable domain, rest sourced from reference TRBV2 and TRBJ1-1, is EPEVTQTPSHQVTQMGQEVILRCVPISNHLYFYWYRQILGQKVEFLVSFYNNEISEKSEIFDDQFSVERPDGSNFTLKIRSTKLEDSAMYFCASRSTGTEAFFGQGTRLTVV.

This clonotype was detected many times. The V and J genes are TRBV14 and TRBJ2-7, with 9 bases identical to TRBD1. Germline CDR1 and CDR2: SGHDN and FVKESK. The CDR3 length is 14 residues. J was trimmed by 5 bases and V by 7 bases; bases with no gene match: 9. The chain's CDR3 is CASTFAGQGHEQYF. CDR3 nucleotide sequence: TGTGCCAGCACCTTCGCGGGACAGGGACACGAGCAGTACTTC.

This clonotype has at least ten counts. The chain has TRBV20-1 and TRBJ1-6; TRBD1 aligns across 7 bases. Germline CDR1 is DFQATT and CDR2 is SNEGSKA (reference sequence). The CDR3 sequence is 14 residues long. Germline trimming cut 5 bases from V and 9 bases from J; bases unmatched to any gene: 10. CDR3 DNA sequence: TGCAGTGCTCGCCGAGAGGGGGCAGGTTCACCCCTCCACTTT. It specifies CSARREGAGSPLHF.

Many counts were recorded for this clonotype. The CDR3 is CASSPHFRDNEQFF. CDR3 nucleotides: TGTGCCAGCTCCCCCCATTTTCGGGACAATGAGCAGTTCTTC. This chain joins TRBV6-6 and TRBJ2-1, with no clear D. The CDR3 is made up of 14 amino acids. Germline V lookup: CDR1 MNHNY, CDR2 SVGAGI (reference sequence). V gave up 8 bases and J gave up 5 bases, with 16 bases separating them.

This clonotype was counted many times. The chain combines TRBV7-9 with TRBJ2-2, with D tentatively TRBD1 (6 bases). Germline CDR1 reads SEHNR; CDR2 reads FQNEAQ (reference sequence). The V and J ends lost 7 bases and 1 base respectively, with 10 bases between them. The CDR3 is 14 residues long. The DNA of the CDR3 is TGTGCCAGCAAAATACAGGGGAACACCGGGGAGCTGTTTTTT. Protein product: CASKIQGNTGELFF.

This clonotype occurred a few times. The V and J genes are TRBV11-2 and TRBJ2-1; D call uncertain. V lost 4 bases, J lost 6 bases, and 13 bases lay in between. This CDR3 region has 14 residues. Germline assignment: CDR1 SGHAT and CDR2 FQNNGV. CDR3 in DNA: TGTGCCAGCAGCTCCTATTCGGACCTCAATGAGCAGTTCTTC. As protein: CASSSYSDLNEQFF.

This clonotype occurred a few times. The CDR3 loop is CASPGLYNEQFF. The DNA for the CDR3 is TGTGCCAGCCCGGGGCTCTACAATGAGCAGTTCTTC. The chain joins TRBV2 to TRBJ2-1; D is perhaps TRBD1 or TRBD2 (5 bases each). The CDR3 is 12 amino acids. V was cut by 8 bases and J by 3 bases, with 8 bases left in between. The germline V gene has CDR1 SNHLY and CDR2 FYNNEI.

The table lists this clonotype with many counts. This chain links TRBV11-3 with TRBJ2-7; D is ambiguous. V was shortened by 8 bases and J by 3 bases, with 8 bases between the two germline ends. CDR3 length equals 11 residues. Germline loops: CDR1 SGHNT, CDR2 YENEEA. CDR3 DNA: TGTGCCAGCGCCTCCGGCTACGAGCAGTACTTC. Amino acids: CASASGYEQYF.

This chain joins TRBV6-5 and TRBJ1-1; tentative D call: TRBD1 (5 bases). The V end was cut by 5 bases, the J end by 1 base, with 17 bases between. The length of the CDR3 is 16 residues. Germline CDR1 and CDR2: MNHEY and SVGAGI. The CDR3 is CASSPRGGLGNTEAFF. CDR3 DNA sequence: TGTGCCAGCAGTCCCCGTGGGGGATTAGGGAACACTGAAGCTTTCTTT.

The sample holds a few counts of this clonotype. A read error may produce the germline difference seen at one junction end. The J gene is TRBJ2-7, the V gene TRBV28; 7 bases are shared with TRBD1. The CDR3 runs to 13 residues. Germline V gene data show CDR1 as MDHEN and CDR2 as SYDVKM. CDR3 sequence reads: CASSRRTGKTPDF. The CDR3 DNA sequence: TGTGCCAGCAGCCGACGGACAGGAAAAACCCCCGACTTC.

This clonotype was seen a handful of times. J is TRBJ2-7 and V is TRBV29-1, with D uncertain. This CDR3 is built from 11 residues. V was pared by 4 bases and J by 5 bases, with 9 bases between. Germline V gives CDR1 SQVTM, CDR2 ANQGSEA. The CDR3 reads CSVGARNEQYF. In nucleotides, the CDR3 is TGCAGCGTTGGGGCTAGAAACGAGCAGTACTTC.

This clonotype was counted a few times. V usage is TRBV29-1 and J usage is TRBJ2-3; no firm D call. Germline CDR1 SQVTM, CDR2 ANQGSEA. There are 16 residues in the CDR3. Trimming pared 5 bases from V and 5 bases from J, leaving 23 bases between. The CDR3 bases are TGCAGCGTTAATGACCGGTCGGCGTTCCTCATAGATACGCAGTATTTT. Its translation: CSVNDRSAFLIDTQYF.

This clonotype was observed at least ten times. The rearrangement uses TRBV13 and TRBJ1-2; D is unresolved. Germline-derived CDR1 and CDR2 are PRHDT and FYEKMQ (reference sequence). The ends were cut back, 2 bases at V and 8 bases at J, with 12 bases in the middle. The CDR3 sequence is 13 residues long. CDR3 nucleotides: TGTGCCAGCAGCTTAAGAGGACCCGAGGGCTACACCTTC. It encodes CASSLRGPEGYTF. Using reference TRBV13 and TRBJ1-2 for the parts outside the CDR3, the full variable domain is AAGVIQSPRHLIKEKRETATLKCYPIPRHDTVYWYQQGPGQDPQFLISFYEKMQSDKGSIPDRFSAQQFSDYHSELNMSSLELGDSALYFCASSLRGPEGYTFGSGTRLTVV.

A few counts support this clonotype. This chain connects TRBV28 to TRBJ2-7, with unresolved D. Germline V lookup: CDR1 MDHEN, CDR2 SYDVKM. V lost 3 bases, J lost 4 bases, and 7 bases lay in between. CDR3 length: 12 residues. The CDR3 loop is CASSLERYEQYF. CDR3 nucleotides: TGTGCCAGCAGTTTGGAGAGGTACGAGCAGTACTTC.

This clonotype showed up many times. The chain employs TRBV4-1 and TRBJ2-2; the D is unclear. In germline, CDR1 is MGHRA, CDR2 YSYEKL. This CDR3 region has 16 residues. V was trimmed by 2 bases and J by 3 bases, leaving 13 bases between them. The CDR3 DNA reads TGCGCCAGCAGCCAAAAGCACTTCCAGGACACCGGGGAGCTGTTTTTT. Encoded protein: CASSQKHFQDTGELFF.

This clonotype was recorded at least ten times. The J gene is TRBJ2-1, the V gene TRBV7-3; TRBD2 aligns across 12 bases. The CDR3 length is 16 residues. In germline, CDR1 is SGHTA, CDR2 FQGTGA. V dropped 5 bases and J dropped 4; count of bases not matched to a gene: 6. As DNA, the CDR3 is TGTGCCAGCAGCATGACTAGCGGGAGCGGTTACAATGAGCAGTTCTTC. Its translation is CASSMTSGSGYNEQFF. Looking up the rest from reference TRBV7-3 and TRBJ2-1 gives the full variable domain: GAGVSQTPSNKVTEKGKYVELRCDPISGHTALYWYRQSLGQGPEFLIYFQGTGAADDSGLPNDRFFAVRPEGSVSTLKIQRTERGDSAVYLCASSMTSGSGYNEQFFGPGTRLTVL.

Ten or more counts support this clonotype. This chain connects TRBV5-1 to TRBJ2-7, with 8 bases lining up with TRBD1. Losses at the gene ends were 2 bases for V and 5 bases for J; bases not matched to a gene: 3. Germline CDR1 reads SGHRS; CDR2 reads YFSETQ. This CDR3 contains 13 residues. Here the CDR3 reads CASSLQGENEQYF. CDR3 DNA sequence: TGCGCCAGCAGCTTACAGGGGGAAAACGAGCAGTACTTC.